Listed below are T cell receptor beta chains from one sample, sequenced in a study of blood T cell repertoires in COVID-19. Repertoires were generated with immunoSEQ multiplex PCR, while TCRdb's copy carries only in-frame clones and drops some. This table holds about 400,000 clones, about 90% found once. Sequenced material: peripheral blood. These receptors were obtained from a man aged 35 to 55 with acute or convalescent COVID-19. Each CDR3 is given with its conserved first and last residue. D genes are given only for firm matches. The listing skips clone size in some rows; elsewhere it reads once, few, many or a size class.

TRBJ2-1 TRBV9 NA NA CASSVAQGFYNEQFF TGTGCCAGCAGCGTAGCACAGGGCTTCTACAATGAGCAGTTCTTC
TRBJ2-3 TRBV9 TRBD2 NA CASSVEERGGTDTQYF TGTGCCAGCAGCGTAGAGGAGCGGGGGGGCACAGATACGCAGTATTTT
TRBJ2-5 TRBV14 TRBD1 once CASSQGDRGKETQYF TGTGCCAGCAGCCAAGGGGACAGGGGGAAAGAGACCCAGTACTTC
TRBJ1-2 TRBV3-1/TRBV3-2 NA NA CASSQKARERYGYTF TGTGCCAGCAGCCAAAAGGCCCGGGAGCGTTATGGCTACACCTTC
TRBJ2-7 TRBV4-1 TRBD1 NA CASSKGQGGYEQYF TGCGCCAGCAGCAAAGGACAGGGCGGCTACGAGCAGTACTTC
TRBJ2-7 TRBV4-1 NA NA CASSLAGYEQYF TGCGCCAGCAGCCTCGCCGGCTACGAGCAGTACTTC
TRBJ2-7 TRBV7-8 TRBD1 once CASSLASGRGMYEQYF TGTGCCAGCAGCTTAGCGTCGGGCAGGGGGATGTACGAGCAGTACTTC
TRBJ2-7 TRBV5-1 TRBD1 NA CASSGGQGAFYEQYF TGCGCCAGCAGCGGGGGACAGGGGGCTTTCTACGAGCAGTACTTC
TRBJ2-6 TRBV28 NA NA CASSLVWQGYSGANVLTF TGTGCCAGCAGTTTAGTTTGGCAGGGATACTCTGGGGCCAACGTCCTGACTTTC
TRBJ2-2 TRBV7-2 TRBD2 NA CASSRGLAGGPRTGELFF TGTGCCAGCAGCCGTGGACTAGCGGGAGGGCCTCGGACCGGGGAGCTGTTTTTT
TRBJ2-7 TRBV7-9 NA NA CASSFVSFSYEQYF TGTGCCAGCAGCTTTGTGTCTTTCTCCTACGAGCAGTACTTC
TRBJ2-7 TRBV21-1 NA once CASSKAGKVREVDEQYF TGTGCCAGCAGCAAAGCGGGCAAGGTCAGGGAGGTAGACGAGCAGTACTTC
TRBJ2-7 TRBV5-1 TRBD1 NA CASSLGDRGSDEQYF TGCGCCAGCAGCTTGGGGGACAGGGGATCCGACGAGCAGTACTTC
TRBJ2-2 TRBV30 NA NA CAWDAGGDPGELFF TGTGCCTGGGACGCGGGCGGGGACCCTGGGGAGCTGTTTTTT
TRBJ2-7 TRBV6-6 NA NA CASSYWFRRGYEQYF TGTGCCAGCAGTTACTGGTTTCGCAGGGGCTACGAGCAGTACTTC
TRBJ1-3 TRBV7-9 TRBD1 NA CASSLGQGGTGNTIYF TGTGCCAGCAGCCTCGGACAGGGAGGAACTGGAAACACCATATATTTT
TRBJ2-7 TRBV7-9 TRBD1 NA CASSLGDRPYEQYF TGTGCCAGCAGCTTGGGGGACAGACCCTACGAGCAGTACTTC